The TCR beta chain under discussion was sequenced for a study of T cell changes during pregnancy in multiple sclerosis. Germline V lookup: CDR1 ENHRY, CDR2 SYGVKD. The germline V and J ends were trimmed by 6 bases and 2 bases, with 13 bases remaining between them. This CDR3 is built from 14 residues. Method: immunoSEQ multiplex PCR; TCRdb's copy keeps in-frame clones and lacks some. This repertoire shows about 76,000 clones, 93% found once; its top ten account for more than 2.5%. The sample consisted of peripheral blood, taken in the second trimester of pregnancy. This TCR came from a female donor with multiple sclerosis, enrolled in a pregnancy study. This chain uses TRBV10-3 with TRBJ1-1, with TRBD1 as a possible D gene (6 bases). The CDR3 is CAISTEQGNTEAFF. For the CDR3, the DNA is TGTGCCATCAGCACAGAACAGGGCAACACTGAAGCTTTCTTT.